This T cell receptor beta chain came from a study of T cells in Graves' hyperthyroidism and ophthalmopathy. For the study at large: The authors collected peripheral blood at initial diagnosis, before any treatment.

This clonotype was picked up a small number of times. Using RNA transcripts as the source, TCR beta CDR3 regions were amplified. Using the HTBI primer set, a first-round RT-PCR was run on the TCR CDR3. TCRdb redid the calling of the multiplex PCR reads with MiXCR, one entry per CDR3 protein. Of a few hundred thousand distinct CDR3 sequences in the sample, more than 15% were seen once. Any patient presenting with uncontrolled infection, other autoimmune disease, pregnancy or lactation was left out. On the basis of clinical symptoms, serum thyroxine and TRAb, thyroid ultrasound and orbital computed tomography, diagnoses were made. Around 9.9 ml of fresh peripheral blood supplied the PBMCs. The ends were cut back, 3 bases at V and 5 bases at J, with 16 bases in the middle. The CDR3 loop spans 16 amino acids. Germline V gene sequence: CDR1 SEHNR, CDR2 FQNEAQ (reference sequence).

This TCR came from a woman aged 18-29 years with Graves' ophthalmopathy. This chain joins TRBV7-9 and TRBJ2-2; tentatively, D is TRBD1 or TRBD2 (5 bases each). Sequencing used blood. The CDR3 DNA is TGTGCCAGCAGCTTTACTGGGGGTCAGGCAACCGGGGAGCTGTTTTTT. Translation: CASSFTGGQATGELFF. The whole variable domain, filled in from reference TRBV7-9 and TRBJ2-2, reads DTGVSQNPRHKITKRGQNVTFRCDPISEHNRLYWYRQTLGQGPEFLTYFQNEAQLEKSRLLSDRFSAERPKGSFSTLEIQRTEQGDSAMYLCASSFTGGQATGELFFGEGSRLTVL.